The rows below give T cell receptor beta chains drawn from one sample of a study of radiation and T cells in renal cell carcinoma. This table comes from immunoSEQ multiplex PCR, and its TCRdb copy is limited to in-frame clones, with some not included. The sample holds under 100,000 clones, 65% to 90% seen once. The specimen comprised blood, sampled from a patient whose treatment included radiotherapy and nephrectomy. The receptor source for this set is a man aged 55 to 70 with renal cell carcinoma. CDR3s include the opening cysteine and the closing phenylalanine or tryptophan. The order of the fields is J gene, V gene, clone size, D gene, CDR3 DNA, CDR3 protein. D genes are given only for firm matches. Where a row states a size, it is once, few, many or the class of an expanded clone; other rows omit it.

TRBJ1-2 | TRBV19 | NA | TRBD1 | TGTGCCAGTAGTCCAAGACAGGGAAGGGGGGACTATGGCTACACCTTC | CASSPRQGRGDYGYTF
TRBJ2-3 | TRBV18 | NA | TRBD2 | TGTGCCAGCTCACCAACTAGCGGGAGCCGGACAGATACGCAGTATTTT | CASSPTSGSRTDTQYF
TRBJ2-7 | TRBV7-2 | NA | NA | TGTGCCAGCAGCCAAGTAGGCCGCGGCAGGTCCGTCGGGCAGTACTTC | CASSQVGRGRSVGQYF
TRBJ1-2 | TRBV29-1 | NA | NA | TGCAGCGTTGAGCCAACAGGACGCGAGGGTGGCTACACCTTC | CSVEPTGREGGYTF
TRBJ2-3 | TRBV18 | NA | TRBD2 | TGTGCCAGCTCACTACAAGCGGGAGGACGCACAGATACGCAGTATTTT | CASSLQAGGRTDTQYF
TRBJ2-3 | TRBV25-1 | NA | TRBD1 | TGTGCCAGCAGTGTGGTGGGGACAGGGGACGGCACAGATACGCAGTATTTT | CASSVVGTGDGTDTQYF
TRBJ1-2 | TRBV7-2 | NA | TRBD1 | TGTGCCAGCAGCTTCTACCCCCCGGGACAGGGGGATGATGGCTACACCTTC | CASSFYPPGQGDDGYTF
TRBJ2-7 | TRBV18 | once | NA | TGTGCCAGCTCACCAGAGGCCCTGGGGGAGCAGTACTTC | CASSPEALGEQYF
TRBJ2-7 | TRBV4-1 | few | NA | TGCGCCAGCAGCCCGCGCGCAGAGACAGGTTACTACGAGCAGTACTTC | CASSPRAETGYYEQYF
TRBJ1-2 | TRBV27 | NA | NA | TGTGCCAGCAGTTTAAGTGTCCTCGGCTATGGCTACACCTTC | CASSLSVLGYGYTF
TRBJ2-7 | TRBV7-3 | NA | NA | TGTGCCAGCAGCTACCCGGGGGCGGCGCAGTACTTC | CASSYPGAAQYF
TRBJ2-6 | TRBV7-2 | once | NA | TGTGCCAGCAGCTTTCAGGGGTGGGCTGGGGCCAACGTCCTGACTTTC | CASSFQGWAGANVLTF
TRBJ2-2 | TRBV4-1 | NA | TRBD1 | TGCGCCAGCAGCCAAGATCTAGGACAGGGGGAATCCGGGGAGCTGTTTTTT | CASSQDLGQGESGELFF
TRBJ2-7 | TRBV7-6 | NA | TRBD2 | TGTGCCAGCAGCTTACAGGCTAGCGGGAGTGGCGAGCAGTACTTC | CASSLQASGSGEQYF
TRBJ2-5 | TRBV28 | NA | TRBD2 | TGTGCCAGCAGTCCGGGACTAGCGGGAGGCCCCCAAGAGACCCAGTACTTC | CASSPGLAGGPQETQYF
TRBJ2-3 | TRBV5-1 | NA | TRBD1 | TGCGCCAGCAGCGTGACAGGGGCCGGAACAGATACGCAGTATTTT | CASSVTGAGTDTQYF
TRBJ2-1 | TRBV18 | NA | NA | TGTGCCAGCTCAGCGACCAATGAGCAGTTCTTC | CASSATNEQFF
TRBJ1-4 | TRBV19 | NA | NA | TGTGCCAGTAGTATAGGGACGGCAAATGAAAAACTGTTTTTT | CASSIGTANEKLFF
TRBJ1-2 | TRBV5-1 | NA | NA | TGCGCCAGTAACAAGGGGGGTTATGGCTACACCTTC | CASNKGGYGYTF
TRBJ2-3 | TRBV12-5 | NA | NA | TGTGCTAGTGCTTTGCTTGTGTCGGGGAGTGTCACAGATACGCAGTATTTT | CASALLVSGSVTDTQYF
TRBJ2-3 | TRBV10-2 | NA | TRBD2 | TGCGCCGTATTAGCGGGAGGATGGGCGACAGATACGCAGTATTTT | CAVLAGGWATDTQYF
TRBJ2-1 | TRBV19 | NA | NA | TGTGCCAGTAGTATAGATCGGGCGGCCGCCGAGGGTGAGCAGTTCTTC | CASSIDRAAAEGEQFF
TRBJ1-5 | TRBV6-1 | NA | TRBD1 | TGTGCCAGCAGTGGACAGGGGGGCAATCAGCCCCAGCATTTT | CASSGQGGNQPQHF
TRBJ2-3 | TRBV11-1 | NA | TRBD1 | TGTGCCAGCATGGCCGGGACAGGGGTTTATACGCAGTATTTT | CASMAGTGVYTQYF
TRBJ1-2 | TRBV5-8 | NA | NA | TGTGCCAGCAGCTTACTACTTAACTATGGCTACACCTTC | CASSLLLNYGYTF
TRBJ2-7 | TRBV11-2 | NA | TRBD2 | TGTGCCAGCAGCTTAGGTCTAGCGGGATCTTTGGGTTACGAGCAGTACTTC | CASSLGLAGSLGYEQYF
TRBJ1-1 | TRBV2 | NA | NA | TGTGCCAGCAGTGAAAGACGGCTGAACACTGAAGCTTTCTTT | CASSERRLNTEAFF
TRBJ2-1 | TRBV6-5 | NA | TRBD2 | TGTGCCACCGGACTAGCGGGAGGAATTGAGCAGTTCTTC | CATGLAGGIEQFF
TRBJ1-2 | TRBV6-6 | NA | TRBD1 | TGTGCCAGCAGTTTTTCAGAGGGGGCGGCCCACACCTTC | CASSFSEGAAHTF
TRBJ2-1 | TRBV7-2 | NA | NA | TGTGCCAGCAGCTTTTTCCCCTCTAGCGAAAAAGAGCAGTTCTTC | CASSFFPSSEKEQFF
TRBJ2-7 | TRBV6-1 | NA | NA | TGTGCCAGCAGTCAACAGGCCAACTCCTACGAGCAGTACTTC | CASSQQANSYEQYF
TRBJ2-7 | TRBV9 | NA | TRBD2 | TGTGCCAGCAGCCCCCGGACTAGTACGGGCGAGCAGTACTTC | CASSPRTSTGEQYF
TRBJ2-7 | TRBV29-1 | NA | NA | TGCAGCGTTGGCGTCGCGAACTACGAGCAGTACTTC | CSVGVANYEQYF
TRBJ2-2 | TRBV16 | NA | TRBD1 | TGTGCCAGCAGTCCCGGGACAGGGATCACCGGGGAGCTGTTTTTT | CASSPGTGITGELFF
TRBJ2-7 | TRBV28 | NA | NA | TGTGCCAGCAGTTTTCTTGCGGCAGACTACGAGCAGTACTTC | CASSFLAADYEQYF
TRBJ2-5 | TRBV7-2 | NA | NA | TGTGCCAGCAGCTTAGTGGCTAGTCAAGAGACCCAGTACTTC | CASSLVASQETQYF
TRBJ1-2 | TRBV25-1 | NA | NA | TGTGCCAGCAGTGAATCATGGGGGGCGAGGGTGGACTATGGCTACACCTTC | CASSESWGARVDYGYTF
TRBJ2-1 | TRBV9 | NA | TRBD2 | TGTGCCAGCAGCGTAACTAGCGGGGACAATGAGCAGTTCTTC | CASSVTSGDNEQFF
TRBJ2-1 | TRBV7-6 | NA | TRBD1 | TGTGCCAGCAGCTTGGGGACAGGGCCTCCAGAGCAGTTCTTC | CASSLGTGPPEQFF
TRBJ1-2 | TRBV28 | NA | NA | TGTGCCAGCAGTTTACGACAGATCCTTGAGGGAGGCTACACCTTC | CASSLRQILEGGYTF
TRBJ2-3 | TRBV10-3 | NA | TRBD1 | TGTGCCACCAGGACAGGGAGCACAGATACGCAGTATTTT | CATRTGSTDTQYF
TRBJ2-7 | TRBV27 | NA | TRBD2 | TGTGCCAGCGGAAAAGCGGGAGTCCCCTACGAGCAGTACTTC | CASGKAGVPYEQYF
TRBJ2-1 | TRBV11-2 | NA | NA | TGTGCCAGCAGCTTTGGTGCAGGGTGGGGGTCCTACAATGAGCAGTTCTTC | CASSFGAGWGSYNEQFF
TRBJ2-3 | TRBV9 | NA | TRBD2 | TGTGCCAGCAGCGTAGCCAGCGGGAGACCATCAGATACGCAGTATTTT | CASSVASGRPSDTQYF
TRBJ1-1 | TRBV7-9 | NA | TRBD1 | TGTGCCAGCAGCTTATCAGGGGGAACTGAAGCTTTCTTT | CASSLSGGTEAFF
TRBJ1-5 | TRBV4-1 | NA | NA | TGCGCCAGCAGCCAAGATTGGGTGTACAATCAGCCCCAGCATTTT | CASSQDWVYNQPQHF
TRBJ2-5 | TRBV25-1 | NA | NA | TGTGCCAGCAGTGAATTCGACGACTGGAAACAAGAGACCCAGTACTTC | CASSEFDDWKQETQYF
TRBJ1-5 | TRBV4-2 | NA | NA | TGTGCCAGCAGCCAAGAGGGGCAGCTCAATCAGCCCCAGCATTTT | CASSQEGQLNQPQHF
TRBJ1-1 | TRBV6-5 | NA | NA | TGTGCCAGCAGTTATGTAAATTCCGATAAAGTGGCTTTCTTT | CASSYVNSDKVAFF
TRBJ2-7 | TRBV2 | NA | TRBD1 | TGTGCCAGCAGTGACGGGACAGGTATGGGCGAGCAGTACTTC | CASSDGTGMGEQYF
TRBJ2-2 | TRBV27 | few | TRBD2 | TGTGCCAGCAGTTGGGCCCACGGGAGGATGCCCGGGGAGCTGTTTTTT | CASSWAHGRMPGELFF
TRBJ2-7 | TRBV7-6 | NA | TRBD2 | TGTGCCAGCAGCTCTTGGACTAGCATCGAAAGCGGGAATGGGTACGAGCAGTACTTC | CASSSWTSIESGNGYEQYF